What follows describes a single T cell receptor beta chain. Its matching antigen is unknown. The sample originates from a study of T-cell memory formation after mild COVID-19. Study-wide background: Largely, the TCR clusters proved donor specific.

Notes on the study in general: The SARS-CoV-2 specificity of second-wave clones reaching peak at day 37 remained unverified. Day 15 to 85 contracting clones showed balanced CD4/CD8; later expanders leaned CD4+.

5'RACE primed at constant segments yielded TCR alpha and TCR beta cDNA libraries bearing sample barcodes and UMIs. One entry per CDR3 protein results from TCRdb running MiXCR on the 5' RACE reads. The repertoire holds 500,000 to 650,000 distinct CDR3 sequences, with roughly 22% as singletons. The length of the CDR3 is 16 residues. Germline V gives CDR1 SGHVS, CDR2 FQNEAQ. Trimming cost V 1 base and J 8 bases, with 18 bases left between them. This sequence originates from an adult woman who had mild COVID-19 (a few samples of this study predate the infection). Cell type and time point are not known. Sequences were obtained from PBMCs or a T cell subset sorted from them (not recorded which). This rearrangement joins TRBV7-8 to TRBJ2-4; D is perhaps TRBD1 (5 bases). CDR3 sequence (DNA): TGTGCCAGCAGCTTAGAGGGGCTACTGGGATGGGACATTCAGTACTTC. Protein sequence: CASSLEGLLGWDIQYF.